This T cell receptor beta chain was captured by sequencing in a study of cytomegalovirus exposure and HLA in healthy donors (dated by TCRdb to between 2016 and 2019). Broadly, across the study: A later analysis indicated that the 90 to 150 validation repertoires were generated on the platform also employed for the 670 or so repertoires of the first cohort. The study was designed to test whether signatures of past pathogen exposure could be identified by cataloging public T cell receptors. To predict cytomegalovirus infection status, the study brought together high-throughput TCR immunosequencing, statistical association of individual TCRs with disease status, and machine learning. Besides the first cohort of approximately 710 subjects, a separate validation cohort made up of roughly 120 different subjects was used. Points the paper makes about the study in general: Most TCR sequences were observed very rarely across donors, whereas some public TCRs were present in many individuals. Cytomegalovirus status was reported to be diagnosed by the classifier with high specificity and sensitivity in both the original and validation cohorts. A few of the identified cytomegalovirus-associated TCR beta chains were confirmed in vitro to be specific for cytomegalovirus antigens. All 120 or so repertoires were used to score co-occurrence in the validation cohort in a later analysis, because that analysis had no HLA typing for the cohort. Of the cluster scores, around 95% were above 0 in a later analysis, which found that TCRs clustered in the first cohort also tended to co-occur in the approximately 110 validation repertoires. It was suggested by the authors that the approach could potentially be generalized to other disease states and immunological phenotypes. The study gave a list of about 160 TCR beta chains associated with cytomegalovirus.

Library preparation employed the immunoSEQ multiplex PCR assay. From the authors' description of their analysis: A statistical classification framework was built to diagnose cytomegalovirus status from the catalog of TCR beta chain sequences. This is the immuneACCESS table as TCRdb keeps it, with only in-frame sequences that have V and J called. A part of the clones is gone; compared with another copy, unresolved V genes explain less than half, and the rest is unexplained. The DNA was the basis for D and trimming; V, J and clone size are from that table. For this sample there are 200,000 to 250,000 clones; about nine tenths appear just once. Jointly, the top ten make up roughly 2% of the sample. On this clone: The clone's antigen remains unknown. No qualities accompany the bases; no much larger clone lies one base away.

Donors formed part of the validation cohort, which comprised approximately 130 subjects and was distinct from the first cohort of under 850 subjects. CDR1 and CDR2 (MGHRA, YSYEKL) derive from the germline V gene. The CDR3 measures 13 amino acids from cysteine to phenylalanine. This entry keeps only the CDR3 DNA: 39 bases, framed from base 1. V sheds 4 bases and J sheds 4 bases, leaving 10 bases between their ends. Specimen: PBMCs. This TCR was recovered from a woman aged 18-29 years in good health and CMV-seropositive. The chain uses TRBV4-1 and TRBJ1-1; tentative D gene TRBD1, with 5 bases matching. CDR3 loop: CASSRGGATEAFF. The nucleotide sequence reads as follows: TGCGCCAGCAGCCGAGGAGGGGCCACTGAAGCTTTCTTT.